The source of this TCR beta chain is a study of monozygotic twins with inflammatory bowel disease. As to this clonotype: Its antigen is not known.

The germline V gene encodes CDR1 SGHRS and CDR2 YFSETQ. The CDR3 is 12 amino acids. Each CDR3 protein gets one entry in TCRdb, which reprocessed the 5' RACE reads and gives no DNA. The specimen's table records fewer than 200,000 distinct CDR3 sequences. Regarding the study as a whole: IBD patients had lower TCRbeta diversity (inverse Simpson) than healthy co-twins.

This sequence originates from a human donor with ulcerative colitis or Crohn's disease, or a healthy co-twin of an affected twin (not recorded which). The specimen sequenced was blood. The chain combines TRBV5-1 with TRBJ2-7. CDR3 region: CASSLGFYEQYF.